These 20 T cell receptor beta chains share one sample of origin, sequenced in a study of blood T cell repertoires in COVID-19. This table comes from immunoSEQ multiplex PCR, and its TCRdb copy is limited to in-frame clones, with some not included. This repertoire shows about 190,000 clones, around 86% found once; its top ten account for more than 7.5%. Sequencing was carried out using PBMCs or T cells enriched from blood (not recorded which). The receptors originated from a woman in her thirties who had recovered from COVID-19.

The chain has TRBV19 and TRBJ1-3, with 10 nucleotides matching TRBD1. Trimming took 3 bases from V and 0 from J; bases not matched to a gene: 5. The CDR3 is made up of 17 amino acids. Germline V gene sequence: CDR1 LNHDA, CDR2 SQIVND (reference sequence). The DNA for the CDR3 is TGTGCCAGTAGTATCTCGGACAGGGGGTTCTCTGGAAACACCATATATTTT. Protein sequence: CASSISDRGFSGNTIYF.

The chain links TRBV29-1 to TRBJ2-1; TRBD2 matches at 8 bases. Germline CDR1 and CDR2: SQVTM and ANQGSEA. The junction had 12 bases not matched to a gene; V was cut back by 4 bases and J by 7 bases. The CDR3 covers 15 residues. The CDR3 here is CSVAAGGGFGNEQFF. The CDR3, as DNA: TGCAGCGTTGCCGCGGGGGGAGGATTTGGGAATGAGCAGTTCTTC.

The V and J genes are TRBV2 and TRBJ2-6; a weak D match, TRBD1 (5 bases). CDR3 length: 15 residues. Germline V CDR1 and CDR2: SNHLY, FYNNEI. Trimming left V 3 bases short and J 2 bases short, with 8 bases between. The CDR3 DNA is TGTGCCAGCAGTGAGCGACAGCCTGGGGCCAACGTCCTGACTTTC. Protein product: CASSERQPGANVLTF.

V is TRBV28 and J is TRBJ1-5; D is uncertain. Deletions cut 4 bases from V and 0 bases from J, with 10 bases between. This CDR3 has 15 residues. Germline V gene lookup returns CDR1 MDHEN and CDR2 SYDVKM. Here the CDR3 reads CASSSSSFSNQPQHF. For the CDR3, the DNA is TGTGCCAGCAGTTCCTCGTCGTTTAGCAATCAGCCCCAGCATTTT.

This clone was observed once. The V gene is TRBV5-5, the J gene TRBJ2-1, with D unresolved. Germline CDR1 and CDR2: SGHKS and YYEKEE (reference sequence). V lost 4 bases and J 2 bases, leaving 10 bases between the germline ends. This CDR3 has 14 residues. The CDR3 reads CASSPPPAYNEQFF. CDR3 coding DNA: TGTGCCAGCAGCCCCCCCCCAGCCTACAATGAGCAGTTCTTC.

This chain uses TRBV28 with TRBJ2-7, with D uncertain. Germline V CDR1 and CDR2: MDHEN, SYDVKM. This CDR3 region has 15 residues. Trimming pared 2 bases from V and 4 bases from J, leaving 15 bases between. The CDR3 nucleotides read TGTGCCAGCAGTTTAAGACTCAGTGCCGCTTACGAGCAGTACTTC. This gives the protein CASSLRLSAAYEQYF.

This clone is a singleton in its sample. CDR3 DNA sequence: TGTGCCAGCAGCGTAGCCGGGCAGTACAGGAACGAGCAGTACTTC. Its protein product is CASSVAGQYRNEQYF. V and J are TRBV9 and TRBJ2-7; D possibly corresponds to TRBD1 (5 bases). V was pared by 0 bases and J by 5 bases, with 15 bases between. The CDR3 spans 15 residues. Per germline, CDR1 SGDLS and CDR2 YYNGEE.

The chain carries TRBV29-1 and TRBJ1-2; TRBD1 matches 8 bases. CDR1 and CDR2 (germline): SQVTM, ANQGSEA. V was pared by 3 bases and J by 1 base, with 1 base of the junction left unmatched. There are 13 residues in the CDR3. The CDR3, as DNA: TGCAGCGTTGAGACAGGGGATAACTATGGCTACACCTTC. Its translation is CSVETGDNYGYTF. The variable domain in full, with the rest retrieved from reference TRBV29-1 and TRBJ1-2, is SAVISQKPSRDICQRGTSLTIQCQVDSQVTMMFWYRQQPGQSLTLIATANQGSEATYESGFVIDKFPISRPNLTFSTLTVSNMSPEDSSIYLCSVETGDNYGYTFGSGTRLTVV.

The chain recombines TRBV5-4 with TRBJ2-3; TRBD2 might be the D (7 bases). Looked up from germline, CDR1 is SGHNT and CDR2 is YYREEE (reference sequence). Trimming removed 6 bases from V and 2 bases from J, with 19 bases in between. The CDR3 length is 16 residues. CDR3 residues: CASKDGGGGFTDTQYF. CDR3 sequence (DNA): TGTGCCAGCAAGGATGGGGGCGGGGGATTCACAGATACGCAGTATTTT.

There are a few counts of this clone. V gene TRBV19 combines with J gene TRBJ1-3; a possible D gene is TRBD1 (6 bases). The germline CDR1 and CDR2 sequences are LNHDA and SQIVND (reference sequence). V lost 7 bases and J lost 0, with 10 bases in between. The CDR3 has 14 amino acids. The CDR3 loop reads CASIGTISGNTIYF. The DNA of the CDR3 is TGTGCCAGTATCGGGACAATCTCTGGAAACACCATATATTTT. Complete variable domain (other parts from reference TRBV19 and TRBJ1-3): DGGITQSPKYLFRKEGQNVTLSCEQNLNHDAMYWYRQDPGQGLRLIYYSQIVNDFQKGDIAEGYSVSREKKESFPLTVTSAQKNPTAFYLCASIGTISGNTIYFGEGSWLTVV.

The chain couples TRBV5-6 to TRBJ1-6; 7 bases map to TRBD1. From germline, CDR1 is SGHDT and CDR2 YYEEEE. The V gene end was trimmed by 1 base and the J gene end by 6 bases; junction bases not matched to a gene: 7. The CDR3 has 16 amino acids. This CDR3 reads CASSLSSTGRNSPLHF. CDR3 in DNA: TGTGCCAGCAGCTTGTCTTCGACAGGGCGTAATTCACCCCTCCACTTT.

The rearrangement joins TRBV3-1 (or the pseudogene TRBV3-2) to TRBJ2-7; D unclear. V dropped 4 bases and J dropped 5 bases, with 12 bases sitting between them. The CDR3 length is 13 residues. Germline loops: CDR1 LGHDT, CDR2 YNNKEL (reference sequence). The CDR3 DNA reads as TGTGCCAGCAGCCGAGAGTTTTCCAACGAGCAGTACTTC. Translation gives CASSREFSNEQYF.

The J gene is TRBJ1-6, the V gene TRBV2; TRBD1 matches 11 bases. Trimming removed 11 bases from V and 9 bases from J; junction bases left unmatched: 3. The CDR3 has 12 residues. The germline V gene has CDR1 SNHLY and CDR2 FYNNEI. The CDR3 protein is CAGGTGGSPLHF. In DNA, the CDR3 is TGTGCCGGAGGGACAGGGGGTTCACCCCTCCACTTT. The whole variable domain, remainder taken from reference TRBV2 and TRBJ1-6, is EPEVTQTPSHQVTQMGQEVILRCVPISNHLYFYWYRQILGQKVEFLVSFYNNEISEKSEIFDDQFSVERPDGSNFTLKIRSTKLEDSAMYFCAGGTGGSPLHFGNGTRLTVT.

To note about this clone: Distinct nucleotide sequences in the sample also encode this CDR3. The chain combines TRBV4-1 with TRBJ2-7, with D possibly being TRBD2 (6 bases). CDR1 and CDR2 (germline): MGHRA, YSYEKL. The CDR3 has 17 residues. Deletions cut 0 bases from V and 3 bases from J, with 18 bases between. The DNA for the CDR3 is TGCGCCAGCAGCCAAGAGGGGGATGGGGGGATCGGCTACGAGCAGTACTTC. Its translation: CASSQEGDGGIGYEQYF.

The V gene is TRBV10-3, the J gene TRBJ2-7; D gene unclear. The CDR3 runs to 16 residues. The V and J ends lost 0 bases and 0 bases respectively, with 12 bases between them. Germline loops: CDR1 ENHRY, CDR2 SYGVKD. The CDR3 here is CAISESPRSDSYEQYF. In DNA form, the CDR3 reads TGTGCCATCAGTGAGTCCCCCAGGTCAGACTCCTACGAGCAGTACTTC.

The V gene is TRBV9, the J gene TRBJ2-5; perhaps TRBD1 as D (6 bases). Trimming took 3 bases from V and 1 from J, leaving 7 bases between them. Germline loops: CDR1 SGDLS, CDR2 YYNGEE. CDR3 length equals 13 residues. The CDR3 DNA reads as TGTGCCAGCAGCGAAGGGGGCCAAGAGACCCAGTACTTC. This gives the protein CASSEGGQETQYF.

The chain couples TRBV6-2 or TRBV6-3 to TRBJ2-7, with 12 bases lining up with TRBD2. Germline CDR1 is MNHEY and CDR2 is SVGEGT. V was clipped by 6 bases and J by 2 bases; unmatched bases: 5. CDR3 size: 15 residues. The CDR3 nucleotides are TGTGCCAGCAGCCCGGGACTAGCGGGCCCCTACGAGCAGTACTTC. Translated: CASSPGLAGPYEQYF.

This chain joins TRBV4-2 and TRBJ2-5; 14 bases align to TRBD2. This CDR3 has 18 residues. Germline loops: CDR1 LGHNA, CDR2 YNFKEQ. The V gene end was trimmed by 1 base and the J gene end by 2 bases; junction bases not matched to a gene: 6. Here the CDR3 reads CASSQGRLAGGRQETQYF. As DNA, the CDR3 is TGTGCCAGCAGCCAAGGAAGACTAGCGGGAGGGCGGCAAGAGACCCAGTACTTC.

This chain joins TRBV11-2 and TRBJ1-4; 9 bases line up with TRBD1. This CDR3 spans 18 amino acids. In germline, CDR1 is SGHAT, CDR2 FQNNGV. The V gene end was trimmed by 1 base and the J gene end by 6 bases; junction bases not matched to a gene: 12. The DNA of the CDR3 is TGTGCCAGCAGCTTAGGGCATCCCGGGACAGGGACCTATGAAAAACTGTTTTTT. Amino acids: CASSLGHPGTGTYEKLFF.

This clone has just one count. This sequence joins TRBV28 and TRBJ2-7, with 7 nucleotides matching TRBD1. This CDR3 is 13 amino acids long. Trimming at V came to 2 bases and at J to 7 bases, leaving 5 bases not matched to a gene. Germline CDR1 is MDHEN and CDR2 is SYDVKM. The CDR3 bases are TGTGCCAGCAGTTTACGACAGGGTGGGGAGCAGTACTTC. Protein product: CASSLRQGGEQYF.